The T cell receptor (beta chain) under discussion was sequenced for a study of cytomegalovirus exposure and HLA in healthy donors. The V gene end was trimmed by 4 bases and the J gene end by 4 bases; junction bases not matched to a gene: 13. The CDR3 covers 17 residues. Germline loops: CDR1 SGHDT, CDR2 YYEEEE. The study ran its PCR with 60 Vbeta and 13 Jbeta primers. TCRdb keeps only in-frame clones here, not all; method: immunoSEQ multiplex PCR. This table holds about 140,000 clones, approximately 84% found once. The chain combines TRBV5-6 with TRBJ1-1; 10 nucleotides align to TRBD1. The source is a man aged 25-45 years in good health and CMV-seropositive. The sequencing sample was made of PBMCs. Written as DNA, the CDR3 is TGTGCCAGCAGCCTAAGGACAGGGGGGTTGTACATCACTGAAGCTTTCTTT. It specifies CASSLRTGGLYITEAFF.